The 6 T cell receptor beta chains below come from one sample, sequenced in a study of neoadjuvant anti-PD-1 for oral cavity cancer. Here immunoSEQ multiplex PCR was the method, and the copy in TCRdb shows in-frame clones only, minus some. The repertoire holds 35,000 to 40,000 clones, with about 36% as singletons. Time point here: after neoadjuvant nivolumab, at surgical resection. The sequences come from tumor tissue, collected after nivolumab (anti-PD-1) treatment. These receptors all stem from a person aged 35-79 years with oral cavity squamous cell carcinoma.

This clone was seen more than once but under ten times. The chain is built from TRBV19 and TRBJ1-6; tentatively, D is TRBD1 (6 bases). Trimming removed 5 bases at V and 4 bases at J, with 15 bases between. The CDR3 length is 16 residues. Looked up from germline, CDR1 is LNHDA and CDR2 is SQIVND (reference sequence). The CDR3 spells CASSALTGEYNSPLHF. The CDR3 nucleotides are TGTGCCAGTAGTGCCCTGACAGGCGAGTATAATTCACCCCTCCACTTT. Full variable domain (remainder filled in from reference TRBV19 and TRBJ1-6): DGGITQSPKYLFRKEGQNVTLSCEQNLNHDAMYWYRQDPGQGLRLIYYSQIVNDFQKGDIAEGYSVSREKKESFPLTVTSAQKNPTAFYLCASSALTGEYNSPLHFGNGTRLTVT.

V and J are TRBV21-1 and TRBJ2-7; TRBD2 reflects the table's D call only, with no check against the DNA. TRBV21-1 is shown as a pseudogene. CDR3 length: 16 residues. CDR3 sequence reads: CASLGRSLAFPYEQYF. For the CDR3, the DNA is TGTGCCAGCCTTGGACGGTCCCTAGCGTTTCCCTACGAGCAGTACTTC.

The chain couples TRBV30 to TRBJ2-3, with D perhaps TRBD1 (6 bases). The CDR3 is 15 amino acids. Trimming stripped 2 bases from V and 0 bases from J, with 12 bases between. The germline gives CDR1 GTSNPN, CDR2 SVGIG (reference sequence). CDR3 sequence (DNA): TGTGCCTGGAGTTTACAGGGTTCTAGCACAGATACGCAGTATTTT. Translation: CAWSLQGSSTDTQYF.

This clone was found many times. V usage is TRBV6-1 and J usage is TRBJ2-7; D gene uncertain. This CDR3 is 15 amino acids long. Germline assignment: CDR1 MNHNS and CDR2 SASEGT. V was shortened by 1 base and J by 0 bases, with 10 bases between the two germline ends. As DNA, the CDR3 is TGTGCCAGCAGTGAAGATGTTGACTTCTCCTACGAGCAGTACTTC. As protein: CASSEDVDFSYEQYF.

The chain links TRBV29-1 to TRBJ2-2; D tentatively reads TRBD1 or TRBD2 (5 bases each). Germline V gene data show CDR1 as SQVTM and CDR2 as ANQGSEA. The CDR3 loop spans 12 amino acids. V lost 6 bases and J lost 7, with 12 bases in between. CDR3 bases: TGCAGCGTCGGGGCATTCGGCGGGGAGCTGTTTTTT. It yields the protein CSVGAFGGELFF.

This clone came up a few times. V and J are TRBV6-5 and TRBJ1-5, with a weak D call TRBD1 (5 bases). The CDR3 is 15 amino acids. CDR1 and CDR2 from the germline V gene are MNHEY and SVGAGI. V shed 5 bases and J shed 2 bases, with 13 bases lying between them. DNA of the CDR3: TGTGCCAGCAGTCTTTGGGGGGAGCGCAATCAGCCCCAGCATTTT. As protein: CASSLWGERNQPQHF.